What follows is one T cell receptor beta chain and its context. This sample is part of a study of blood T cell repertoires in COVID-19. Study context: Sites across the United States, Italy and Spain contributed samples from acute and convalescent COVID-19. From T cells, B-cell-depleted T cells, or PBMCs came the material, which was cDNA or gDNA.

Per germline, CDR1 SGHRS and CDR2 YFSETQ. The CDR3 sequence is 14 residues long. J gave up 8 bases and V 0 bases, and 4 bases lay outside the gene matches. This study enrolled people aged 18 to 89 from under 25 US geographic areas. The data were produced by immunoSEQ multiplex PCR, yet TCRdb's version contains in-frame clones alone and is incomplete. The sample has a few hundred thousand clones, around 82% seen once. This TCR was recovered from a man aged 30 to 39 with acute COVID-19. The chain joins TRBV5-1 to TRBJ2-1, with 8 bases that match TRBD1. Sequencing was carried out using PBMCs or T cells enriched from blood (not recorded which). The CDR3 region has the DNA TGCGCCAGCAGCTTGGAGGTGACAGGGGATGAGCAGTTCTTC. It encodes CASSLEVTGDEQFF.